Each of the 7 T cell receptor beta chains below was sequenced from the same sample in a study of T cells in Graves' hyperthyroidism and ophthalmopathy. Amplification of TCR beta CDR3 regions was performed using RNA transcripts as template. The HTBI primer set served for first-round RT-PCR of the TCR CDR3. TCRdb reanalysed the multiplex PCR reads using MiXCR and keeps one entry per CDR3 protein. The sample has roughly 200,000 distinct CDR3 sequences; around 16% are singletons. The sample comprised blood. These TCRs come from a man aged 40-49 years with Graves' hyperthyroidism.

This clonotype showed up just a few times. The chain carries TRBV19 and TRBJ1-5; D call uncertain. Germline V lookup: CDR1 LNHDA, CDR2 SQIVND (reference sequence). Deletions cut 9 bases from V and 0 bases from J, with 9 bases between. This CDR3 spans 13 amino acids. The CDR3 spells CASQDYSNQPQHF. CDR3 nucleotides: TGTGCCAGCCAGGACTATAGCAATCAGCCCCAGCATTTT.

This clonotype was counted ten times or more. The chain uses TRBV6-1 and TRBJ2-3, with D possibly matching TRBD2 (5 bases). The CDR3 contains 12 residues. Germline V CDR1 and CDR2: MNHNS, SASEGT. This chain's CDR3 is CSGGLRTDTQYF. The CDR3 DNA sequence: TGTTCCGGCGGACTTCGCACAGATACGCAGTATTTT.

This clonotype has a count of ten or more. The chain recombines TRBV12-3 or TRBV12-4 with TRBJ1-1; no reliable D call. V lost 3 bases and J lost 3, with 8 bases in between. CDR3 length: 13 residues. DNA for the CDR3: TGTGCCAGCAGTTTGCGCAGGTACACTGAAGCTTTCTTT. Protein: CASSLRRYTEAFF.

This clonotype was seen at least ten times. The chain employs TRBV6-2 or TRBV6-3 and TRBJ2-7; 8 nucleotides align to TRBD2. CDR3 length: 14 residues. V lost 2 bases, J lost 1 base, and 1 base stayed unmatched. CDR1 is MNHEY and CDR2 is SVGEGT in the germline V gene. Here the CDR3 reads CASSYASGSYEQYF. CDR3 DNA: TGTGCCAGCAGTTACGCTAGCGGGTCCTACGAGCAGTACTTC.

V and J are TRBV7-9 and TRBJ2-1, with TRBD2 matching over 7 bases. From germline, CDR1 is SEHNR and CDR2 FQNEAQ (reference sequence). The CDR3 loop spans 15 amino acids. V shed 3 bases, J shed 7 bases, and the junction held 9 bases outside the gene matches. The CDR3 here is CASSFGLGGSNEQFF. The CDR3 nucleotides are TGTGCCAGCAGCTTTGGACTAGGAGGTTCTAATGAGCAGTTCTTC. Together with reference TRBV7-9 and TRBJ2-1, the CDR3 gives the full variable domain: DTGVSQNPRHKITKRGQNVTFRCDPISEHNRLYWYRQTLGQGPEFLTYFQNEAQLEKSRLLSDRFSAERPKGSFSTLEIQRTEQGDSAMYLCASSFGLGGSNEQFFGPGTRLTVL.

This sequence joins TRBV25-1 and TRBJ2-1, with 9 positions matching TRBD2. The CDR3 runs 16 residues. J lost 7 bases, V lost 1 base, and 8 bases had no gene match. Germline loops: CDR1 MGHDK, CDR2 SYGVNS. CDR3 coding DNA: TGTGCCAGCAGTGAATTCGGACTAGCGAGGGGGAATGAGCAGTTCTTC. Translating gives CASSEFGLARGNEQFF.

Details on this clonotype: This may stem from a read error, because a much larger clone lies one nucleotide away. The gene calls are TRBV3-1 and TRBJ2-2; D is unresolved. V was clipped by 7 bases and J by 2 bases, with 23 bases between them. The V gene's germline CDR1 is LGHDT and CDR2 YNNKEL (reference sequence). This CDR3 spans 18 amino acids. Here the CDR3 reads CASNPHPRVLGNTGELFF. The CDR3 bases are TGTGCCAGCAACCCCCATCCAAGGGTGCTAGGCAACACCGGGGAGCTGTTTTTT.